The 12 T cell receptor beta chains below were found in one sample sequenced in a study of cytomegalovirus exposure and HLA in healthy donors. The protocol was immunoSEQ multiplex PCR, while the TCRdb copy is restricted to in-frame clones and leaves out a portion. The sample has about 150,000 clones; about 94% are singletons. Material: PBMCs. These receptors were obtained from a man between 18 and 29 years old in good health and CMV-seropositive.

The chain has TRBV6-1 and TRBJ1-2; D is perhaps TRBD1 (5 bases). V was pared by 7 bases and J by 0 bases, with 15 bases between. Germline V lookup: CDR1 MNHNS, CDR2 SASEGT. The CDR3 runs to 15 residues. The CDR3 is CASTPQGLTNYGYTF. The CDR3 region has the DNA TGTGCCAGCACCCCCCAGGGACTGACTAACTATGGCTACACCTTC.

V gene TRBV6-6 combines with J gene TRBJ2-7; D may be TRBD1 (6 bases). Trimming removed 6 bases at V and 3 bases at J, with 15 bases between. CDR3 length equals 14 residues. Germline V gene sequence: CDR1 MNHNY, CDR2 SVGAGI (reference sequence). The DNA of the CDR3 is TGTGCCAGCAGACGCATTCAACAGGGCTACGAGCAGTACTTC. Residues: CASRRIQQGYEQYF.

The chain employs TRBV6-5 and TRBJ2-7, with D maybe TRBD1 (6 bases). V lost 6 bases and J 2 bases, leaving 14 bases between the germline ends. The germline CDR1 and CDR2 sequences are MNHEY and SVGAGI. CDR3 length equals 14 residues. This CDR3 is CASRDSFETYEQYF. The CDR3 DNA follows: TGTGCCAGCAGGGACAGTTTTGAAACCTACGAGCAGTACTTC.

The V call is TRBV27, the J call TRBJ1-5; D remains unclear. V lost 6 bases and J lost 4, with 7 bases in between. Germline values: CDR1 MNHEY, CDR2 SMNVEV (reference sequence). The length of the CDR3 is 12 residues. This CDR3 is CASRSLNQPQHF. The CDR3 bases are TGTGCCAGCAGATCTTTGAATCAGCCCCAGCATTTT.

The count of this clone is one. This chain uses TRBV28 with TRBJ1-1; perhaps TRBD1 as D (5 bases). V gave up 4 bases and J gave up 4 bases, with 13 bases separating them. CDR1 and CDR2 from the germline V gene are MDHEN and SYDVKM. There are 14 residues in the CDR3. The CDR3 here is CASSSPGWSTEAFF. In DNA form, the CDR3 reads TGTGCCAGCAGTTCCCCAGGGTGGAGCACTGAAGCTTTCTTT.

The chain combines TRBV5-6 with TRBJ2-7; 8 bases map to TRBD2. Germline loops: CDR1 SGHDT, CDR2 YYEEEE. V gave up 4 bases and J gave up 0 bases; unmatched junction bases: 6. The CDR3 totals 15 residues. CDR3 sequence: CASSISGTISYEQYF. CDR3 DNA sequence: TGTGCCAGCAGCATTAGCGGGACCATCTCCTACGAGCAGTACTTC. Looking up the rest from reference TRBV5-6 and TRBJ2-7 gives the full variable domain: DAGVTQSPTHLIKTRGQQVTLRCSPKSGHDTVSWYQQALGQGPQFIFQYYEEEERQRGNFPDRFSGHQFPNYSSELNVNALLLGDSALYLCASSISGTISYEQYFGPGTRLTVT.

The CDR3 DNA is TGTGCCAGCAGTTTGCGGGGGTGGAGTTTAGTGGATACGCAGTATTTT. Translated: CASSLRGWSLVDTQYF. The chain employs TRBV28 and TRBJ2-3; 7 bases align to TRBD2. In germline, CDR1 is MDHEN, CDR2 SYDVKM. Trimming cost V 3 bases and J 6 bases; bases outside gene matches: 12. CDR3 length: 16 amino acids.

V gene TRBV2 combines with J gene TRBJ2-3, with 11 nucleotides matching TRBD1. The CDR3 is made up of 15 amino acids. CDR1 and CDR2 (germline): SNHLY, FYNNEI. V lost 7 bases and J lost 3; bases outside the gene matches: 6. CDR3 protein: CASKGQGDITDTQYF. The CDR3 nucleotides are TGTGCCAGCAAGGGACAGGGGGATATTACAGATACGCAGTATTTT.

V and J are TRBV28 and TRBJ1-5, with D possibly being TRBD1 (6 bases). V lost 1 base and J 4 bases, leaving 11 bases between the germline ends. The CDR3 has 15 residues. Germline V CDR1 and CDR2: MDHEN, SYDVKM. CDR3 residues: CASSLYRAGNQPQHF. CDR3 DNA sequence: TGTGCCAGCAGTTTATACAGGGCCGGGAATCAGCCCCAGCATTTT.

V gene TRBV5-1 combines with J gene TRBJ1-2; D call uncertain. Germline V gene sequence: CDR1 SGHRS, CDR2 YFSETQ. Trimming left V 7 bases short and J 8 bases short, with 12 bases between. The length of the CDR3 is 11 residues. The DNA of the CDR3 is TGCGCCAGCGGGTCCTCTAGGGGCTACACCTTC. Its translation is CASGSSRGYTF. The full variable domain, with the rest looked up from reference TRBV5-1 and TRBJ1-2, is KAGVTQTPRYLIKTRGQQVTLSCSPISGHRSVSWYQQTPGQGLQFLFEYFSETQRNKGNFPGRFSGRQFSNSRSEMNVSTLELGDSALYLCASGSSRGYTFGSGTRLTVV.

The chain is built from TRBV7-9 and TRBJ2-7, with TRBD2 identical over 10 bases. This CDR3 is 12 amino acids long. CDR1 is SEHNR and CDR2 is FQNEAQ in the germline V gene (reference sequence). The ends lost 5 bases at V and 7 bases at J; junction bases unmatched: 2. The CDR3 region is CASSQTSGEQYF. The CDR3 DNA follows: TGTGCCAGCAGCCAGACTAGCGGGGAGCAGTACTTC.

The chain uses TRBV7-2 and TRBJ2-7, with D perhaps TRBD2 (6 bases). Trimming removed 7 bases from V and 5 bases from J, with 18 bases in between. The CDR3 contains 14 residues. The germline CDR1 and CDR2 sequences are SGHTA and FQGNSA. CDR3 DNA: TGTGCCAGCACTCCTGCGGGGTTATGGAACGAGCAGTACTTC. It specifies CASTPAGLWNEQYF.